A single sample is the source of the 27 T cell receptor beta chains below, sequenced in a study of T cells in Graves' hyperthyroidism and ophthalmopathy. Amplification yielded TCR beta CDR3 regions, with RNA transcripts as the source. RT-PCR in the first round (using the HTBI primer set) targeted the TCR CDR3. TCRdb analysed the multiplex PCR reads with MiXCR anew, one entry per CDR3 protein. The sample holds approximately 740,000 distinct CDR3 sequences; about 15% are singletons and the top ten take roughly 10%. Source material: blood. Receptors were obtained from a woman aged 18 to 35 with Graves' hyperthyroidism.

The sample holds many counts of this clonotype. CDR3 protein: CASSIAGKGTDTQYF. In DNA form, the CDR3 reads TGTGCCAGCAGTATCGCGGGAAAGGGCACAGATACGCAGTATTTT. This chain joins TRBV28 and TRBJ2-3; possible D gene TRBD2, 6 bases. Germline V CDR1 and CDR2: MDHEN, SYDVKM. Trimming shortened V by 5 bases and J by 1 base, and 13 bases separated the two germline ends. This CDR3 spans 15 amino acids.

This clonotype was seen at least ten times. The chain has TRBV7-2 and TRBJ2-4; D not resolved. V was shortened by 5 bases and J by 1 base, with 12 bases between the two germline ends. Germline-derived CDR1 and CDR2 are SGHTA and FQGNSA. CDR3 length equals 15 residues. In nucleotides, the CDR3 is TGTGCCAGCAGCACTCTGGGATTTGCCAAAAACATTCAGTACTTC. This translates into CASSTLGFAKNIQYF.

The table lists this clonotype with many counts. One end of the junction does not line up with germline, which may come from a read error. V usage is TRBV7-7 and J usage is TRBJ2-3; unclear D gene. The CDR3 contains 15 residues. Germline V gene data show CDR1 as SSHAT and CDR2 as FNYEAQ (reference sequence). The CDR3 DNA follows: TGTGCTAGCAGTCGCCTGGGAATTAGCACAGATACGCAGTATTTT. Protein: CASSRLGISTDTQYF.

This clonotype appeared once. This chain links TRBV7-2 with TRBJ1-2; 8 bases line up with TRBD1. The germline V gene has CDR1 SGHTA and CDR2 FQGNSA. The CDR3 runs to 15 residues. Trimming removed 5 bases from V and 9 bases from J; junction bases left unmatched: 14. The CDR3 sequence: CASSLTYGQGDSYTF. The CDR3 nucleotides read TGTGCCAGCAGCCTAACCTACGGACAGGGAGATAGCTACACCTTC.

This clonotype was counted at least ten times. The chain uses TRBV6-2 or TRBV6-3 and TRBJ1-5; D unclear. The CDR3 is made up of 14 amino acids. Germline V gene sequence: CDR1 MNHEY, CDR2 SVGEGT. The germline V and J ends were trimmed by 2 bases and 4 bases, with 9 bases remaining between them. The CDR3 nucleotides are TGTGCCAGCAGTTACGAAGCGGAGAATCAGCCCCAGCATTTT. It codes for CASSYEAENQPQHF.

In its sample, this clonotype was seen many times. V is TRBV7-2 and J is TRBJ1-6; 7 bases line up with TRBD1. V lost 4 bases and J lost 13; bases outside the gene matches: 7. This CDR3 has 13 amino acids. Germline V lookup: CDR1 SGHTA, CDR2 FQGNSA. CDR3 loop: CASSSNRGGPLHF. CDR3 nucleotides: TGTGCCAGCAGCTCGAACAGGGGAGGGCCCCTCCACTTT.

This clonotype was picked up a small number of times. CDR3 in amino acids: CASSYTDRGQVGAFF. CDR3 DNA: TGTGCCAGCAGTTATACGGACAGGGGGCAAGTTGGAGCTTTCTTT. The chain carries TRBV6-2 or TRBV6-3 and TRBJ1-1; 11 bases line up with TRBD1. The CDR3 totals 15 residues. Germline lookup yields CDR1 MNHEY and CDR2 SVGEGT. V shed 3 bases and J 10 bases; nucleotides not matched to a gene: 10.

The chain is built from TRBV2 and TRBJ1-6; no clear D gene. The V end lost 5 bases, the J end lost 10 bases, and 21 bases lay between the germline ends. This CDR3 spans 16 amino acids. Germline V gene data show CDR1 as SNHLY and CDR2 as FYNNEI. For the CDR3, the DNA is TGTGCCAGCAGTTACTGGGCGAAGAGCCCGGACTCACCCCTCCACTTT. As protein: CASSYWAKSPDSPLHF.

The chain employs TRBV27 and TRBJ2-1; 12 bases are shared with TRBD2. V lost 1 base to trimming and J lost 0 bases; unmatched junction nucleotides: 7. The germline V gene encodes CDR1 MNHEY and CDR2 SMNVEV (reference sequence). The length of the CDR3 is 19 residues. CDR3: CASSLLGLAGGSSYNEQFF. The CDR3 DNA is TGTGCCAGCAGTTTATTGGGTCTAGCGGGAGGGAGCTCCTACAATGAGCAGTTCTTC.

V is TRBV2 and J is TRBJ2-1, with a tentative D call TRBD1 (6 bases). V gave up 4 bases and J gave up 3 bases, with 16 bases separating them. The CDR3 contains 16 residues. Germline CDR1 and CDR2: SNHLY and FYNNEI. CDR3 sequence: CASSGYRDLSYNEQFF. The CDR3, as DNA: TGTGCCAGCAGTGGATACAGGGATCTGAGCTACAATGAGCAGTTCTTC.

The table lists this clonotype with a few counts. V gene TRBV19 combines with J gene TRBJ1-5, with D hard to call. Deletions cut 7 bases from V and 0 bases from J, with 13 bases between. The CDR3 totals 15 residues. Looked up from germline, CDR1 is LNHDA and CDR2 is SQIVND (reference sequence). The CDR3 protein is CASTPAGYSNQPQHF. The CDR3 nucleotides are TGTGCCAGTACCCCGGCAGGTTATAGCAATCAGCCCCAGCATTTT.

This sequence joins TRBV29-1 and TRBJ1-2; D unclear. The germline gives CDR1 SQVTM, CDR2 ANQGSEA. The CDR3 contains 9 residues. Trimming cost V 7 bases and J 6 bases, with 6 bases left between them. CDR3 bases: TGCAGCGCGGACGATGGCTACACCTTC. Translated: CSADDGYTF.

There are many counts of this clonotype. This chain joins TRBV11-2 and TRBJ2-7, with D perhaps being TRBD1 or TRBD2 (6 bases each). The V end lost 5 bases, the J end lost 5 bases, and 22 bases lay between the germline ends. CDR3 size: 16 residues. Germline lookup yields CDR1 SGHAT and CDR2 FQNNGV. The CDR3 bases are TGTGCCAGCAGCCCGAACCTATCTAGGGGGGATGACGAGCAGTACTTC. Translating gives CASSPNLSRGDDEQYF. The full variable domain, with the rest looked up from reference TRBV11-2 and TRBJ2-7, is EAGVAQSPRYKIIEKRQSVAFWCNPISGHATLYWYQQILGQGPKLLIQFQNNGVVDDSQLPKDRFSAERLKGVDSTLKIQPAKLEDSAVYLCASSPNLSRGDDEQYFGPGTRLTVT.

There are many counts of this clonotype. The chain links TRBV18 to TRBJ2-7, with 10 bases that match TRBD2. The ends lost 3 bases at V and 4 bases at J; junction bases unmatched: 3. The CDR3 length is 14 residues. Germline CDR1 KGHSH, CDR2 LQKENI. CDR3 loop: CASSPASGSYEQYF. CDR3 nucleotides: TGTGCCAGCTCACCTGCTAGCGGGAGTTACGAGCAGTACTTC.

This clonotype was counted a few times. A much larger clone is a single base away; this may be a read error. This chain links TRBV4-1 with TRBJ2-3; TRBD1 matches 7 bases. The CDR3 is made up of 17 amino acids. CDR1 and CDR2 (germline): MGHRA, YSYEKL. J gave up 2 bases and V 0 bases, and 8 bases lay outside the gene matches. The CDR3 DNA reads as TGCGCCAGCAGCCAAGATAAAAACAGGGGTTCCACAGATACGCAGTATTTT. It specifies CASSQDKNRGSTDTQYF.

V and J are TRBV4-3 and TRBJ1-1, with D unclear. Germline V CDR1 and CDR2: LGHNA, YSLEER. This CDR3 is built from 14 residues. Trimming removed 0 bases from V and 4 bases from J, with 9 bases in between. CDR3 residues: CASSQEPVGTEAFF. In DNA, the CDR3 is TGCGCCAGCAGCCAAGAACCGGTTGGCACTGAAGCTTTCTTT.

This clonotype showed up many times. This chain uses TRBV14 with TRBJ2-3, with D possibly called TRBD1 or TRBD2 (5 bases each). Per the germline V gene, CDR1 is SGHDN and CDR2 is FVKESK. The CDR3 totals 18 residues. V lost 4 bases and J 1 base, leaving 21 bases between the germline ends. CDR3 sequence reads: CASSRPGTRGYGTDTQYF. The CDR3, as DNA: TGTGCCAGCAGCCGGCCCGGGACCCGAGGGTACGGCACAGATACGCAGTATTTT.

The chain joins TRBV15 to TRBJ2-5; D possibly corresponds to TRBD1 (6 bases). V lost 1 base and J lost 2, with 8 bases in between. Germline CDR1 LNHNV, CDR2 YYDKDF (reference sequence). The CDR3 sequence is 14 residues long. CDR3 protein: CATSRADSQETQYF. Here the CDR3 DNA reads TGTGCCACCAGCAGAGCGGACAGTCAAGAGACCCAGTACTTC.

The gene calls are TRBV7-9 and TRBJ1-2; D is ambiguous. CDR1 SEHNR and CDR2 FQNEAQ come from the germline V gene (reference sequence). The V end lost 4 bases, the J end lost 8 bases, and 8 bases lay between the germline ends. The length of the CDR3 is 11 residues. The CDR3 here is CASSSSEGYTF. CDR3 in DNA: TGTGCCAGCAGCTCGTCAGAGGGCTACACCTTC.

The sample holds many counts of this clonotype. This rearrangement joins TRBV9 to TRBJ2-4; 7 bases align to TRBD2. Germline CDR1 is SGDLS and CDR2 is YYNGEE. J lost 1 base, V lost 0 bases, and 7 bases had no gene match. The CDR3 loop spans 17 amino acids. CDR3 amino acids: CASSVAGGNHAKNIQYF. CDR3 coding DNA: TGTGCCAGCAGCGTAGCGGGAGGTAATCACGCCAAAAACATTCAGTACTTC.

This clonotype was seen more than once but under ten times. The rearrangement uses TRBV11-1 and TRBJ2-2, with a possible D match to TRBD1 (6 bases). Deletions cut 5 bases from V and 7 bases from J, with 17 bases between. Germline assignment: CDR1 SGHAT and CDR2 FQDESV (reference sequence). The CDR3 is made up of 15 amino acids. The CDR3 DNA reads TGTGCCAGCAGCCCCCCCGGGTGGGGGCTCGGGGAGCTGTTTTTT. Amino acids: CASSPPGWGLGELFF.

Only one count was recorded for this clonotype. This chain joins TRBV20-1 and TRBJ2-7, with 11 bases identical to TRBD1. The CDR3 extends over 14 amino acids. V lost 2 bases, J lost 6 bases, and 6 bases stayed unmatched. Germline-derived CDR1 and CDR2 are DFQATT and SNEGSKA (reference sequence). The CDR3 spells CSARSDRGRFEQYF. The CDR3 DNA follows: TGCAGTGCTAGATCGGACAGGGGGCGTTTCGAGCAGTACTTC.

This clonotype was seen only a few times. The chain employs TRBV6-2 or TRBV6-3 and TRBJ2-2; TRBD2 matches at 7 bases. The CDR3 extends over 17 amino acids. Germline loops: CDR1 MNHEY, CDR2 SVGEGT. The V gene end was trimmed by 2 bases and the J gene end by 5 bases; junction bases not matched to a gene: 11. The CDR3 loop reads CASSYRVGGSRTGELFF. The DNA of the CDR3 is TGTGCCAGCAGTTACAGGGTGGGCGGGAGTAGGACCGGGGAGCTGTTTTTT.

This clonotype was seen repeatedly, ten times or more. This chain links TRBV7-9 with TRBJ1-1; no clear D. Trimming took off 4 bases at V and 8 bases at J, with 14 bases between the two ends. The CDR3 extends over 13 amino acids. Germline V gene lookup returns CDR1 SEHNR and CDR2 FQNEAQ (reference sequence). Here the CDR3 reads CASSSQNIYEAFF. The CDR3 bases are TGTGCCAGCAGCTCCCAAAACATCTACGAAGCTTTCTTT.

This clonotype was picked up many times. The chain links TRBV12-3 or TRBV12-4 to TRBJ1-6; 10 bases are a match to TRBD1. This CDR3 has 15 residues. V shed 7 bases and J 9 bases; nucleotides not matched to a gene: 9. CDR3 amino acids: CASTFRDRGSSPLHF. CDR3 nucleotide sequence: TGTGCCAGCACCTTCCGGGACAGGGGTTCTTCACCCCTCCACTTT.

V usage is TRBV30 and J usage is TRBJ2-4; D gene unclear. CDR3 length: 14 residues. V gave up 0 bases and J gave up 4 bases, with 10 bases separating them. The germline V gene encodes CDR1 GTSNPN and CDR2 SVGIG (reference sequence). CDR3 DNA sequence: TGTGCCTGGAGTGTCCCGGGCCAGAAAAACATTCAGTACTTC. Protein product: CAWSVPGQKNIQYF.

This chain joins TRBV13 and TRBJ2-7; 10 bases are shared with TRBD2. Germline V gene lookup returns CDR1 PRHDT and CDR2 FYEKMQ (reference sequence). The V gene end was trimmed by 5 bases and the J gene end by 0 bases; junction bases not matched to a gene: 7. The CDR3 extends over 16 amino acids. Here the CDR3 reads CASSPPGLAASYEQYF. CDR3 nucleotides: TGTGCCAGCAGCCCCCCAGGACTAGCGGCCTCCTACGAGCAGTACTTC.